The source of this T cell receptor beta chain is a study of T cells in Graves' hyperthyroidism and ophthalmopathy. Notes on this clonotype: This may be a read error: a much more frequent sequence differs by one nucleotide.

Using RNA transcripts as the source, TCR beta CDR3 regions were amplified. Using the HTBI primer set, a first-round RT-PCR was run on the TCR CDR3. TCRdb re-called the multiplex PCR reads through MiXCR, storing one row per CDR3 protein. The repertoire holds roughly 350,000 distinct CDR3 sequences, with approximately 15% as singletons. Patients were excluded for uncontrolled infection, other autoimmune disease, pregnancy or lactation. Germline-derived CDR1 and CDR2 are SGHTA and FQGNSA. The CDR3 is made up of 17 amino acids. The sample consisted of blood. The receptor was isolated from a woman aged 30 to 39 with Graves' hyperthyroidism. The V gene is TRBV7-2, the J gene TRBJ2-3; 10 positions match TRBD2. CDR3 nucleotides: TGTGCCAGCAGCTTAGATTCTAGCGGGAGAGGGGCAGATACGCACTATTTT. Amino acids: CASSLDSSGRGADTHYF.